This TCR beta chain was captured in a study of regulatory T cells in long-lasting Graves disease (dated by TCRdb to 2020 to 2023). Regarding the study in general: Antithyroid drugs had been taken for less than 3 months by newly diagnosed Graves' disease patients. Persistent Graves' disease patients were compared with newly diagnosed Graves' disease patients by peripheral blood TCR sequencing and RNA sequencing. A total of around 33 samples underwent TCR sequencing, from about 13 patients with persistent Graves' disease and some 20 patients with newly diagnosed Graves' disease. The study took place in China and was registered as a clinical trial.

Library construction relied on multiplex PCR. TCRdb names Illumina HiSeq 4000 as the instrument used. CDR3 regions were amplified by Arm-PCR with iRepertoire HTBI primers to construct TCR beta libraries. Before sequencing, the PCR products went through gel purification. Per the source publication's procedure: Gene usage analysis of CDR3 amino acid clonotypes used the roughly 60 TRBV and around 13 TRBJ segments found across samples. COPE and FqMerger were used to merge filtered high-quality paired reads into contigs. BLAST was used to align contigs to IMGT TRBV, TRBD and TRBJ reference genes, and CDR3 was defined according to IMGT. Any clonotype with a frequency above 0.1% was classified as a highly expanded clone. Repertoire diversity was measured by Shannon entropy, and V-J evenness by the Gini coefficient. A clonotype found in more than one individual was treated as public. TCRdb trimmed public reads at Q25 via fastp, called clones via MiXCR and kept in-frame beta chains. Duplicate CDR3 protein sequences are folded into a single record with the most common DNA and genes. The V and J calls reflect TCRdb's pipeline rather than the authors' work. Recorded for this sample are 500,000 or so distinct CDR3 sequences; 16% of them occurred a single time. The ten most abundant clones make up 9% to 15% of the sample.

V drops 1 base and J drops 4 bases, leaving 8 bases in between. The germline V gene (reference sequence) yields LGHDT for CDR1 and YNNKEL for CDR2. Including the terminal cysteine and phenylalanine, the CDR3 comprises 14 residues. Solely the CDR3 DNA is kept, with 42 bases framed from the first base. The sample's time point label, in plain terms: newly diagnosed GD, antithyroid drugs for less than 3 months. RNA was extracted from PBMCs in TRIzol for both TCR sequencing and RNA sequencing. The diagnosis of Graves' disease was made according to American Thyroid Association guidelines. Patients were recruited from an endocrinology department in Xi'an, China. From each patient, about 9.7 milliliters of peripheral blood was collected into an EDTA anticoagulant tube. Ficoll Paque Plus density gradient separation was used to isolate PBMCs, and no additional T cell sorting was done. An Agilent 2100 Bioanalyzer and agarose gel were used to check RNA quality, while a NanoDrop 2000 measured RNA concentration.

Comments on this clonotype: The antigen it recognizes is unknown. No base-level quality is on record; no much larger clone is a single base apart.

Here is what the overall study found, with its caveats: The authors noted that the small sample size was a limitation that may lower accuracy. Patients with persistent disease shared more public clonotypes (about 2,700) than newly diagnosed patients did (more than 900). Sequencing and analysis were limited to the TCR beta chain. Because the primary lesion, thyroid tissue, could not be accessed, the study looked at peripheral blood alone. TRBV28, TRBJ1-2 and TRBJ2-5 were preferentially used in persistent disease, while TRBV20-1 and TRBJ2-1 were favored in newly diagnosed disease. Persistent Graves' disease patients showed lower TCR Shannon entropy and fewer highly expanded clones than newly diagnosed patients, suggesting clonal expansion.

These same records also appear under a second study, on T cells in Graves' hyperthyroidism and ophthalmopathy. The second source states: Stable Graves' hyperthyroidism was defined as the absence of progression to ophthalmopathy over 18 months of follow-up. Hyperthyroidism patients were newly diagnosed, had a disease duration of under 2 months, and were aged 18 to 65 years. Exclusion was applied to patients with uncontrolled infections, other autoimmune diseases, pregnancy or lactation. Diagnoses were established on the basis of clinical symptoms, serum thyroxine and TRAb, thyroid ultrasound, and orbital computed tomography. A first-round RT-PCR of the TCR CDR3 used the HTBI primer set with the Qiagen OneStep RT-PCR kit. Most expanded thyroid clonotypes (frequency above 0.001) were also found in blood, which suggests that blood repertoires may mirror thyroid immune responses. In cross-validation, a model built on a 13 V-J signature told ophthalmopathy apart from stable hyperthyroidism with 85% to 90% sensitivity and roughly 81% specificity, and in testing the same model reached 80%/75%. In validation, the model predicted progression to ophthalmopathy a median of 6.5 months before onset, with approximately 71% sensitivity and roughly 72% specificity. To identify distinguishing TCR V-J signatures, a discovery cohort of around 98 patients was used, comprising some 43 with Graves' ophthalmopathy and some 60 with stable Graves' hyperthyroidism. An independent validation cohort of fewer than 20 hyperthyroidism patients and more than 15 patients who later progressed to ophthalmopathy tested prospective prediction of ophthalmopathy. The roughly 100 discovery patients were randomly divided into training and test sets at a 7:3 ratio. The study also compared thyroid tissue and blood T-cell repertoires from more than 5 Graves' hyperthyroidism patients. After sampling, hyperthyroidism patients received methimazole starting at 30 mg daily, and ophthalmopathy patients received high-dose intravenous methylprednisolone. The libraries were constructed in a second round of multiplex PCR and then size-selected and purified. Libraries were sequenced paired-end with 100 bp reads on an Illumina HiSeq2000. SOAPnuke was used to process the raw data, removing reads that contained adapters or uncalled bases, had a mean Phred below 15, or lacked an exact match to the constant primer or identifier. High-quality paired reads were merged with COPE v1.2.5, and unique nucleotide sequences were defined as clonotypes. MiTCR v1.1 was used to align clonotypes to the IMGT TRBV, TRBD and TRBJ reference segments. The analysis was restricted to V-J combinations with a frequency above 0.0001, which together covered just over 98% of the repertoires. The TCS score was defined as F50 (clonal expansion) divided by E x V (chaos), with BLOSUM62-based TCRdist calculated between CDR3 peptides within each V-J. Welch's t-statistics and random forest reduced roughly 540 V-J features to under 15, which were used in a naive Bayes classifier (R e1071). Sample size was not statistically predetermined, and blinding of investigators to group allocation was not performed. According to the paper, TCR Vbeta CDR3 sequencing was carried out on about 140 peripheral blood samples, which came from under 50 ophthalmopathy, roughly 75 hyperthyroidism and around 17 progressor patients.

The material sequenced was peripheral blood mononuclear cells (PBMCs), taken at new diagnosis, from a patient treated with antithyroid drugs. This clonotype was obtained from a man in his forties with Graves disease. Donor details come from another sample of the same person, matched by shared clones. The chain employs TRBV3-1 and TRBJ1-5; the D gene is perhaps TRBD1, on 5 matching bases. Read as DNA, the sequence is TGTGCCAGCAGCCAAGGGTGGGGGAATCAGCCCCAGCATTTT. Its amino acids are CASSQGWGNQPQHF.